This T cell receptor beta chain was retrieved from a study of cytomegalovirus exposure and HLA in healthy donors. Broader study findings: For TCR beta chains, V- and J-gene trimming was later linked to a missense DCLRE1C variant. Across donors, most TCRs were seen rarely, yet some public ones were widespread. In an earlier analysis, productive rearrangement rates for most beta V segments clustered near 87% or 30%.

Germline values: CDR1 MNHEY, CDR2 SVGAGI. The CDR3 contains 15 residues. V shed 0 bases, J shed 5 bases, and the junction held 4 bases outside the gene matches. This clone was detected a few times. What it recognizes is unknown. Vbeta (60) and Jbeta (13) primers were used in the PCR. The data were produced by immunoSEQ multiplex PCR, yet TCRdb's version contains in-frame clones alone and is incomplete. Of approximately 130,000 clones detected, roughly 70% appear once; the ten largest clones hold roughly 3%. The rearrangement links TRBV6-5 to TRBJ1-5; 7 bases align to TRBD1. Sequencing used PBMCs. The receptor's source is a young man in good health and CMV-seronegative. The CDR3 bases are TGTGCCAGCAGTTACTCGATTACAGGGGATCAGCCCCAGCATTTT. This encodes CASSYSITGDQPQHF.